This entry is about one TCR beta chain. Antigen: not known. These data originate in a study of vaccination effects on CD4 cells after COVID-19. ViraFEST assay sequencing came after antigen-specific CD4+ T cells were expanded with viral peptide pools. Cells that had been cultured for nine to eleven days were the source of isolated CD4+ T cells. Their SARS-CoV-2 infection, verified by PCR, occurred between March and December 2020. CDR1 and CDR2 from the germline V gene are MNHEY and SVGAGI. This CDR3 spans 14 amino acids. With 6 bases removed from V and 7 bases from J, the gap between germline ends came to 13 bases. Measured with immunoSEQ multiplex PCR; TCRdb has only the in-frame clones, and not every one. Among 40,000 or so clones, about three quarters were seen once, and the ten largest hold over 25%.

This receptor was obtained from a human donor who had a prior SARS-CoV-2 infection. Sequencing was performed on CD4+ T cells from PBMCs cultured with a peptide pool, taken before COVID-19 vaccination. The chain employs TRBV6-5 and TRBJ1-6; D gene unclear. The CDR3 DNA reads TGTGCCAGCAGGCCCGACGGCTCAAATTCACCCCTCCACTTT. This gives the protein CASRPDGSNSPLHF.